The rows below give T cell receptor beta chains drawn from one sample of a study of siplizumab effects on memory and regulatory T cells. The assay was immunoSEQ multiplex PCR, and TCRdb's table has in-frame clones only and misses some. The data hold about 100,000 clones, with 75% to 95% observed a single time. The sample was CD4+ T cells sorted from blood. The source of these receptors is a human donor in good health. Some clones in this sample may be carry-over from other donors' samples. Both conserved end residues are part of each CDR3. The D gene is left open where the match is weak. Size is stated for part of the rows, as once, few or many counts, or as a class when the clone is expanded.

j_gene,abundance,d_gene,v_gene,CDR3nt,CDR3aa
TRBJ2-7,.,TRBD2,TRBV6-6,TGTGCCAGCACTCGAGGACTAGCGGGAGATGAGCAGTACTTC,CASTRGLAGDEQYF
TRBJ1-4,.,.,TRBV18,TGTGCCAGCTCACCAGCCGCGGATGCCAGTCGCGGTGAAAAACTGTTTTTT,CASSPAADASRGEKLFF
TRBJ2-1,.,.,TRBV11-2,TGTGCCAGCAGCGCCAGACAGAACCTCTACAATGAGCAGTTCTTC,CASSARQNLYNEQFF
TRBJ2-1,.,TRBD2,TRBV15,TGTGCCACCAGCAGAGGGACTAGCGGTCGTAATGAGCAGTTCTTC,CATSRGTSGRNEQFF
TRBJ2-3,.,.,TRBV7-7,TGTGCTAGCAGCTTCGCCCCGGTGGATACGCAGTATTTT,CASSFAPVDTQYF
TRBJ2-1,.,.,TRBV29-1,TGCAGCGTTGAAAAGGTTTGGGGGGATGAGCAGTTCTTC,CSVEKVWGDEQFF
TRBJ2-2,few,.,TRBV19,TGTGCCAGTAGTACCCAGCCGGCCGGGGAGCTGTTTTTT,CASSTQPAGELFF
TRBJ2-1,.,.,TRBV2,TGTGCCAGCAGTGCATTAGCGCCTTACAATGAGCAGTTCTTC,CASSALAPYNEQFF
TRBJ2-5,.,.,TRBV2,TGTGCCAGCACCGACCCCGGGAGTATAGAGACCCAGTACTTC,CASTDPGSIETQYF
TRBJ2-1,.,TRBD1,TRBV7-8,TGTGCCAGCAGCACCTCGACAGGGGGCTACAATGAGCAGTTCTTC,CASSTSTGGYNEQFF
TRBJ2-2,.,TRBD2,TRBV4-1,TGCGCCAGCAGCACCTCCGGGACTAGGGCCACCGGGGAGCTGTTTTTT,CASSTSGTRATGELFF
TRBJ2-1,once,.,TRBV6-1,TGTGCCAGCTTTTCCGAGTTCTATGAGCAGTTCTTC,CASFSEFYEQFF
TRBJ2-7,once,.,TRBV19,TGTGCCAGGAGAGACAAAAAGGCCTACGAGCAGTACTTC,CARRDKKAYEQYF
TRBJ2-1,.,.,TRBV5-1,TGCGCCAGCAGCTTGGGACTAGGGTACAATGAGCAGTTCTTC,CASSLGLGYNEQFF
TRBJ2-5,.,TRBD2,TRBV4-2,TGTGCCAGCAGCAAGACTAGCGGGTCACAAGAGACCCAGTACTTC,CASSKTSGSQETQYF
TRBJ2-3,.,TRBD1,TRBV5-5,TGTGCCAGCAGCTTGGCCGGGACAGGGGCAGATACGCAGTATTTT,CASSLAGTGADTQYF
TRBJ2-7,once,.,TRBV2,TGTGCCAGCAGTGAAGTGGCCTACGAGCAGTACTTC,CASSEVAYEQYF
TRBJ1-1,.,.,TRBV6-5,TGTGCCAGCAGTTACGGGGGGGAAGCTTTCTTT,CASSYGGEAFF
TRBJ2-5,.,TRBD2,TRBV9,TGTGCCAGCAGCGACCCGCGGGAGTCTGGGGCCCAGTACTTC,CASSDPRESGAQYF
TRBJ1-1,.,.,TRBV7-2,TGTGCCAGCAGTACTAGAACTTTGAACACTGAAGCTTTCTTT,CASSTRTLNTEAFF
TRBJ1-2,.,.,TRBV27,TGTGCCAGCAGTCCTCCCGGGCAGGGCTATGGCTACACCTTC,CASSPPGQGYGYTF
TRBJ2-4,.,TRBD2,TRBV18,TGTGCCAGCTCACCACCGGAGCGGGACCGACAGTACTTC,CASSPPERDRQYF
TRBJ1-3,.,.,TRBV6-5,TGTGCCAGCAGTTACGGCAACACCATATATTTT,CASSYGNTIYF
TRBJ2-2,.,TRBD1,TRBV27,TGTGCCAGCAGCCGACAGGGGGGGCGGAACACCGGGGAGCTGTTTTTT,CASSRQGGRNTGELFF
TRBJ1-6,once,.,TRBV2,TGTGCCAGCAGCTATGACCCGGATTTAAGTTCACCCCTCCACTTT,CASSYDPDLSSPLHF
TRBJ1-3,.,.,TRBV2,TGTGCCAGCAGTGACGGGGGATACAATTATCGAGGAAACACCATATATTTT,CASSDGGYNYRGNTIYF
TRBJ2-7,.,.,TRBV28,TGTGCCAGCAGTTTAGGTGGCTACGAGCAGTACTTC,CASSLGGYEQYF
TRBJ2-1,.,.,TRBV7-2,TGTGCCAGCAGCTTAGCGCTAGTACGTGAGCAGTTCTTC,CASSLALVREQFF
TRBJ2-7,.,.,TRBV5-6,TGTGCCAGCAGCTGGCAGGGGTATCGGTACGAGCAGTACTTC,CASSWQGYRYEQYF
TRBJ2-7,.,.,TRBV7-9,TGTGCCAGCAGCTTATCGGGGTCCATACTTGAGCAGTACTTC,CASSLSGSILEQYF
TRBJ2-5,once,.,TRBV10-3,TGTGCCATCAGTGTCGGGGAAATCCAGCGAGAGACCCAGTACTTC,CAISVGEIQRETQYF
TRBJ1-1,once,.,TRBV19,TGTGCCAGTAGTAGATTATACAGCCTAATGAACACTGAAGCTTTCTTT,CASSRLYSLMNTEAFF
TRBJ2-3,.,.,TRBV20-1,TGCAGTGCCGTAATAGATACGCAGTATTTT,CSAVIDTQYF
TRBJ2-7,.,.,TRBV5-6,TGTGCCAGCAGCTTACCCCAGGGGAAGTCCTACGAGCAGTACTTC,CASSLPQGKSYEQYF